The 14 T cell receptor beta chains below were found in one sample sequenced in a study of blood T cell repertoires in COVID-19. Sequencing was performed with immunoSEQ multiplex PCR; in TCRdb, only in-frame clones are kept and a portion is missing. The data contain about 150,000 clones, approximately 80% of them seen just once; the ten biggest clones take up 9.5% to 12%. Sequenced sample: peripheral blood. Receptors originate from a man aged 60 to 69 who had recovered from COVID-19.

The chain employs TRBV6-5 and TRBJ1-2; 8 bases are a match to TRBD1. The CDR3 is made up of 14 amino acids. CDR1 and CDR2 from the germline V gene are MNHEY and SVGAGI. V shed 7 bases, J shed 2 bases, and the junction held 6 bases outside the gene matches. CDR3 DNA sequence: TGTGCCAGCACTCCAGGACAGGGAAACTATGGCTACACCTTC. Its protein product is CASTPGQGNYGYTF.

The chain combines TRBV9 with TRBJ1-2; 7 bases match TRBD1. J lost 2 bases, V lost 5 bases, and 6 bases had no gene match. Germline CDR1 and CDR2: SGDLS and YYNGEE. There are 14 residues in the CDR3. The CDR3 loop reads CASSSGQMNYGYTF. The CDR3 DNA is TGTGCCAGCAGTTCGGGACAGATGAACTATGGCTACACCTTC.

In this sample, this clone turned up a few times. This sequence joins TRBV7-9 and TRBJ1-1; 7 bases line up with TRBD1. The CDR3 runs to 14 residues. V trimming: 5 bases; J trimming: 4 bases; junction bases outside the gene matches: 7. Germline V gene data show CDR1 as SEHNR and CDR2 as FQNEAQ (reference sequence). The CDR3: CASSQLTGLTEAFF. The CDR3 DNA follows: TGTGCCAGCAGCCAGTTGACAGGGCTCACTGAAGCTTTCTTT.

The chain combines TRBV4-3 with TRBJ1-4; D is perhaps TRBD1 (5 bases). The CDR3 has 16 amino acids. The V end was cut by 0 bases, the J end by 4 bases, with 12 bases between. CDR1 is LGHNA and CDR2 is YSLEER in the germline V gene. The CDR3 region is CASSQDLTGYNEKLFF. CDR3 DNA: TGCGCCAGCAGCCAAGATCTAACAGGCTATAATGAAAAACTGTTTTTT.

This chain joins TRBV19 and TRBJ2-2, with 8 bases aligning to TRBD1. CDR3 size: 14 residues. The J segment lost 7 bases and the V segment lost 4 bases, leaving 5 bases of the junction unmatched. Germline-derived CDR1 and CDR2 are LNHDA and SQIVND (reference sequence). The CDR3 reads CASSSRGLGGELFF. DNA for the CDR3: TGTGCCAGTAGTAGCAGGGGGCTTGGCGGGGAGCTGTTTTTT.

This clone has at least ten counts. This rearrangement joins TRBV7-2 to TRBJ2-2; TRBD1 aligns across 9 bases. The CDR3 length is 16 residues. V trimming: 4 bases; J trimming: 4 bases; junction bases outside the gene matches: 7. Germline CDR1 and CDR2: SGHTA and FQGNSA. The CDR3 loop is CASSSQGAMGTGELFF. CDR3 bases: TGTGCCAGCAGCTCACAGGGGGCGATGGGCACCGGGGAGCTGTTTTTT. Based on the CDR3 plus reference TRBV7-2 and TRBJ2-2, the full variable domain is GAGVSQSPSNKVTEKGKDVELRCDPISGHTALYWYRQSLGQGLEFLIYFQGNSAPDKSGLPSDRFSAERTGGSVSTLTIQRTQQEDSAVYLCASSSQGAMGTGELFFGEGSRLTVL.

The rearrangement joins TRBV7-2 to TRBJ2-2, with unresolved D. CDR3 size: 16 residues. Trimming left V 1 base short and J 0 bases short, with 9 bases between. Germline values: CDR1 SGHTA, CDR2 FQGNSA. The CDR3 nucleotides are TGTGCCAGCAGCTTAGTTTCCGTGTCGAACACCGGGGAGCTGTTTTTT. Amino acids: CASSLVSVSNTGELFF. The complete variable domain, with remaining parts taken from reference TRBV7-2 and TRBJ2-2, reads GAGVSQSPSNKVTEKGKDVELRCDPISGHTALYWYRQSLGQGLEFLIYFQGNSAPDKSGLPSDRFSAERTGGSVSTLTIQRTQQEDSAVYLCASSLVSVSNTGELFFGEGSRLTVL.

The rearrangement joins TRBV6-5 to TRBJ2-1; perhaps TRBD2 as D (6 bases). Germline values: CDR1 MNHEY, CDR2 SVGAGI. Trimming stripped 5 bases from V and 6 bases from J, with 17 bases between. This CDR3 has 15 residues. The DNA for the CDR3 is TGTGCCAGCAGTCCCGGGGACTCCTTCGGCAATGAGCAGTTCTTC. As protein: CASSPGDSFGNEQFF.

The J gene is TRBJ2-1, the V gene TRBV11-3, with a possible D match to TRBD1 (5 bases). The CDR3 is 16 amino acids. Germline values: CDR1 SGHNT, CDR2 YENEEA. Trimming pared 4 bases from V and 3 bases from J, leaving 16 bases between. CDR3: CASSSRTTGYYNEQFF. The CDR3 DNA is TGTGCCAGCAGCTCCAGAACTACAGGCTACTACAATGAGCAGTTCTTC. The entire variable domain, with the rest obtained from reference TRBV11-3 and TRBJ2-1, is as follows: EAGVVQSPRYKIIEKKQPVAFWCNPISGHNTLYWYLQNLGQGPELLIRYENEEAVDDSQLPKDRFSAERLKGVDSTLKIQPAELGDSAVYLCASSSRTTGYYNEQFFGPGTRLTVL.

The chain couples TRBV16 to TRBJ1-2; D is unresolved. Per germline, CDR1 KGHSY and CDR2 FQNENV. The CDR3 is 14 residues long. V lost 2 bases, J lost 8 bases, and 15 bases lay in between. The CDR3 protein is CASSQGRAVQGYTF. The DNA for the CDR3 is TGTGCCAGCAGCCAAGGGCGGGCCGTTCAGGGCTACACCTTC.

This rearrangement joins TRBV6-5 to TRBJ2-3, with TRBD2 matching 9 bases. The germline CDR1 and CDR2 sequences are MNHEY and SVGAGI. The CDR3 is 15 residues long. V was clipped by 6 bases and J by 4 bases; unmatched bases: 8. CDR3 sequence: CASRPRAGGPDTQYF. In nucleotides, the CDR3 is TGTGCCAGCAGGCCGAGAGCGGGAGGCCCAGATACGCAGTATTTT.

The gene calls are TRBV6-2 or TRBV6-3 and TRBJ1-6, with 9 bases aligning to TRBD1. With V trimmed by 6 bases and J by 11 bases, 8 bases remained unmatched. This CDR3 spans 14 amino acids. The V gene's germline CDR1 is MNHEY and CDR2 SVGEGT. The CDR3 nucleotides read TGTGCCAGCAGCCCGGGACAGGGTTTGACACCCCTCCACTTT. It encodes CASSPGQGLTPLHF.

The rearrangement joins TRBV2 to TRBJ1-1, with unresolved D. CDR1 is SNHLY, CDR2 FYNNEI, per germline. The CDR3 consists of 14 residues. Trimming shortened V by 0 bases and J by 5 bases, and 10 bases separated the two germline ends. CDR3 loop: CASSEASFLTEAFF. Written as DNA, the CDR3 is TGTGCCAGCAGTGAAGCTTCGTTTTTAACTGAAGCTTTCTTT.

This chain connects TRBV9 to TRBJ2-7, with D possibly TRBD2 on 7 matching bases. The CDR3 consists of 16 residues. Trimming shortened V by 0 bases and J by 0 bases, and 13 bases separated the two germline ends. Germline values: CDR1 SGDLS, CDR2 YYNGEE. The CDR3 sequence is CASSVEGRGTSYEQYF. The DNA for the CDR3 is TGTGCCAGCAGCGTAGAGGGGAGGGGGACCTCCTACGAGCAGTACTTC.